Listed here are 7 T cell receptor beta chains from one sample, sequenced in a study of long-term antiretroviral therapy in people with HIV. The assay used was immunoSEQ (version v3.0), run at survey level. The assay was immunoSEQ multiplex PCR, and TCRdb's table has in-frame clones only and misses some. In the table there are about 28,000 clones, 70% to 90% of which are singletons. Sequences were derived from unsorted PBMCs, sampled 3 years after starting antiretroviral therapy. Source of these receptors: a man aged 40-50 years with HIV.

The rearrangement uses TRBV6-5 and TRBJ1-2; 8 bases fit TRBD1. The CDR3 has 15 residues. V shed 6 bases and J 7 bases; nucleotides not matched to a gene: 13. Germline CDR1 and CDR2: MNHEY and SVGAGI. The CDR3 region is CASSSWTGNEFGYTF. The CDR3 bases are TGTGCCAGCAGCTCCTGGACAGGGAATGAATTTGGCTACACCTTC.

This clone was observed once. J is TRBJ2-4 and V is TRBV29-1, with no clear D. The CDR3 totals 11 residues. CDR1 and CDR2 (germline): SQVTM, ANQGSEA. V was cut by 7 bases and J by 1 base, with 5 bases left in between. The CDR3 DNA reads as TGCAGCGCCCTGGCCAAAAACATTCAGTACTTC. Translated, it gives CSALAKNIQYF.

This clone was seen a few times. The CDR3 DNA reads as TGTGCCAGCAATTATTTAGGGGGCTACACCTTC. This gives the protein CASNYLGGYTF. This chain joins TRBV28 and TRBJ1-2; D not certain. Trimming stripped 7 bases from V and 8 bases from J, with 11 bases between. The CDR3 length is 11 residues. Germline V gene data show CDR1 as MDHEN and CDR2 as SYDVKM.

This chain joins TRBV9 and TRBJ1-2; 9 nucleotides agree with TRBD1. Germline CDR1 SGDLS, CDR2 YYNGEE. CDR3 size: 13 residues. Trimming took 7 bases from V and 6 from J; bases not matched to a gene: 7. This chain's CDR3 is CASRTGQGNGYTF. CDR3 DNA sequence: TGTGCCAGCCGAACCGGACAGGGGAATGGCTACACCTTC.

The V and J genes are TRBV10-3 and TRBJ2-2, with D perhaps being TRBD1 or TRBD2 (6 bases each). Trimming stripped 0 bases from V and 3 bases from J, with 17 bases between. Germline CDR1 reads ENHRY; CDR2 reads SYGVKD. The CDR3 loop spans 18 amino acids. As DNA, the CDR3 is TGTGCCATCAGTGAGTCGCGGGTGGCAGGGGAGGACACCGGGGAGCTGTTTTTT. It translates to CAISESRVAGEDTGELFF.

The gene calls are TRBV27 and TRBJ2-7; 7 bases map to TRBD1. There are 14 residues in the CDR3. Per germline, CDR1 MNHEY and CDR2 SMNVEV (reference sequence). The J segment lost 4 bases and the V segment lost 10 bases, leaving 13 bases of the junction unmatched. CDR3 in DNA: TGTGCCACTCACGACCTGGGACAGACATACGAGCAGTACTTC. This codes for CATHDLGQTYEQYF.

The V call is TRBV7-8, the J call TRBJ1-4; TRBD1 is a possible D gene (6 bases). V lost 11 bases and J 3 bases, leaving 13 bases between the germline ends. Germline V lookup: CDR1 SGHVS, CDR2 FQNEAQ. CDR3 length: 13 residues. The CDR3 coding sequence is TGTGCCGGCACGGGGGCGGCTAATGAAAAACTGTTTTTT. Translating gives CAGTGAANEKLFF.